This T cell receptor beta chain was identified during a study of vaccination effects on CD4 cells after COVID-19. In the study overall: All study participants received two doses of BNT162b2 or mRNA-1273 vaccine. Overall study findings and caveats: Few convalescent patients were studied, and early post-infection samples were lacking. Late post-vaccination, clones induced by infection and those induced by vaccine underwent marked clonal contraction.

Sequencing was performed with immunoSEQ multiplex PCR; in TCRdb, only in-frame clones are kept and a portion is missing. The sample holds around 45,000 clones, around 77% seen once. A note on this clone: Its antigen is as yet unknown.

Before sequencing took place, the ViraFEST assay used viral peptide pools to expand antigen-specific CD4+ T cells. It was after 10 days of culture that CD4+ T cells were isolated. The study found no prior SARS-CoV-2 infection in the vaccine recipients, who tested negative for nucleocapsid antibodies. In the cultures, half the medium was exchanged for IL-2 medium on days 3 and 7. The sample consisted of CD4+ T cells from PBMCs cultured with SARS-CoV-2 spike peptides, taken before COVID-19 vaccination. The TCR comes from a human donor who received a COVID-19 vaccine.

The CDR3 DNA reads TGTGCCAGCAGCTTAGTCCAGGGGGAGACCCAGTACTTC. Protein product: CASSLVQGETQYF. The chain couples TRBV7-3 to TRBJ2-5; tentative D call: TRBD1 (6 bases). Germline values: CDR1 SGHTA, CDR2 FQGTGA. V lost 2 bases to trimming and J lost 5 bases, with 9 bases between them. This CDR3 is 13 amino acids long.